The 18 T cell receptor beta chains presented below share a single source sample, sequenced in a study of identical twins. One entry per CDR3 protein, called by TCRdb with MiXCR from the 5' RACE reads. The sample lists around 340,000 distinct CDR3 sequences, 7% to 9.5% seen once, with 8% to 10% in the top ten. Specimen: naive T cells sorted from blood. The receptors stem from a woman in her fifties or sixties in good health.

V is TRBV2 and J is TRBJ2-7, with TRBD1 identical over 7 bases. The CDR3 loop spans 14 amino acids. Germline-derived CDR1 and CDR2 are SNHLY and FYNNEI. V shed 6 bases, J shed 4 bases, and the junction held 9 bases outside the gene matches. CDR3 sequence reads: CASSKGTARYEQYV. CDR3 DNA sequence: TGTGCCAGCAGCAAGGGGACAGCACGGTACGAGCAGTACGTC.

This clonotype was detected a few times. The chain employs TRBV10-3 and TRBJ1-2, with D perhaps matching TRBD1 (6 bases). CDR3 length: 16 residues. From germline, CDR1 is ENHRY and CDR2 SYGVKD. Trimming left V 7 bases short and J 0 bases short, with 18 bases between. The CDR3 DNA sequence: TGTGCCATCAACCCGGTAGGGGGGAATTCTAACTATGGCTACACCTTC. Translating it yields CAINPVGGNSNYGYTF.

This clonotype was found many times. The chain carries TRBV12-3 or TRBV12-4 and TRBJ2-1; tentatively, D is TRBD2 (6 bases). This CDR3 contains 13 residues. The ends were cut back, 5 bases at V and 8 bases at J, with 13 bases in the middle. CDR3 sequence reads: CASSGGVAYEQFF. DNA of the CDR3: TGTGCCAGCAGTGGAGGGGTTGCGTATGAGCAGTTCTTC.

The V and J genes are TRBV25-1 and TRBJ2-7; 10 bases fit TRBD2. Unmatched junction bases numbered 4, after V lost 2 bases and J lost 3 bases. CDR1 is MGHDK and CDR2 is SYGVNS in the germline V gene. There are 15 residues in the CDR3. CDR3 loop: CASSETSGTDYEQYV. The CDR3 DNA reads TGTGCCAGCAGTGAAACTAGCGGGACCGACTACGAGCAGTACGTC.

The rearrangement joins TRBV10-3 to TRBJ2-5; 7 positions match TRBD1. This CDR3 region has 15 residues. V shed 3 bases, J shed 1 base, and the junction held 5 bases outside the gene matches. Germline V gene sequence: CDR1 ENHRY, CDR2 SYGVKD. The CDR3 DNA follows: TGTGCCATCAGTGACCAGACAGGGACCCAAGAGACCCAGTACTTC. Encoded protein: CAISDQTGTQETQYF.

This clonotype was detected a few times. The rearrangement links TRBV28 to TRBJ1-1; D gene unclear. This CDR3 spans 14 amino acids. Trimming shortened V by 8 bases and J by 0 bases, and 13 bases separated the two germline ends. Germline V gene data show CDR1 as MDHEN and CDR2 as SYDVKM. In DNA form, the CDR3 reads TGTGCCAGCGACACGGTTGGAATGAACACTGAAGCTTTCTTT. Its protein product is CASDTVGMNTEAFF.

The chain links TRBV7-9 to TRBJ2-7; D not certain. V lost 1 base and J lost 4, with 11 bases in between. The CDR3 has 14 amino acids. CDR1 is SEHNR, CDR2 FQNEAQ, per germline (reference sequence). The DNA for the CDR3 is TGTGCCAGCAGCTTAGTTAGTACTCCTTACGAGCAGTACGTC. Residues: CASSLVSTPYEQYV.

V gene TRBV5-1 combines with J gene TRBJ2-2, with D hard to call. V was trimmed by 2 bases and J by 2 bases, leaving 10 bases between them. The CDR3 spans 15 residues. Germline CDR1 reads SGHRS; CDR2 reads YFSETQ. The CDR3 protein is CASSLIQLNTGELFF. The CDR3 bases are TGCGCCAGCAGCTTAATTCAACTTAACACCGGGGAGCTGTTTTTT.

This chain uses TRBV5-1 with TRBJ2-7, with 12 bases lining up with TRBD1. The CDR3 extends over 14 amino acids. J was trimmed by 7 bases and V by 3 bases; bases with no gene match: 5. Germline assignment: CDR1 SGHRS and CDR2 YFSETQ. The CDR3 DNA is TGCGCCAGCAGCTATGGGACAGGGGGCGGTGAGCAGTACTTC. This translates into CASSYGTGGGEQYF.

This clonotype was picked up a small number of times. CDR3 in amino acids: CASSPGAGGLNEQFF. DNA of the CDR3: TGTGCCAGCAGCCCAGGAGCGGGAGGGTTAAATGAGCAGTTCTTC. The rearrangement uses TRBV27 and TRBJ2-1; the match to TRBD2 covers 10 bases. Germline V lookup: CDR1 MNHEY, CDR2 SMNVEV (reference sequence). J was trimmed by 7 bases and V by 6 bases; bases with no gene match: 9. The length of the CDR3 is 15 residues.

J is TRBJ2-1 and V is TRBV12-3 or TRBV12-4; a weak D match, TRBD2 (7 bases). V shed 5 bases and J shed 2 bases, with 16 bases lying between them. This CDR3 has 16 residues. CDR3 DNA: TGTGCCAGCAGTGGGGGGGGGCTAGTACCCTACAATGAGCAGTTCTTC. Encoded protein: CASSGGGLVPYNEQFF.

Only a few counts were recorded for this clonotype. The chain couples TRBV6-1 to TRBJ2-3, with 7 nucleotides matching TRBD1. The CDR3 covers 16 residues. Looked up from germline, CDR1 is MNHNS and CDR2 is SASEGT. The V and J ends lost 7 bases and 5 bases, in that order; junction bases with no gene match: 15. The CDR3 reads CASMRGLGPVGDTQYF. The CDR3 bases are TGTGCCAGCATGAGGGGGCTGGGCCCAGTGGGAGATACGCAGTATTTT.

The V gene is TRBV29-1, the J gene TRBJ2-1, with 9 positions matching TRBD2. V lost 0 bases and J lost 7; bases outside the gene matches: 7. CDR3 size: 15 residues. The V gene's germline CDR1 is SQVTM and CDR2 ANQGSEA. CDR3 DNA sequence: TGCAGCGTTGAAGATCTGGTAGCGGGAGTAAATGAGCAGTTCTTC. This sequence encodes CSVEDLVAGVNEQFF.

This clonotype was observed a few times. This CDR3 is CSVDLYRGEQYF. CDR3 nucleotides: TGCAGCGTCGATCTGTACAGGGGGGAGCAGTACTTC. This chain uses TRBV29-1 with TRBJ2-7; 8 bases map to TRBD1. Germline loops: CDR1 SQVTM, CDR2 ANQGSEA. Losses at the gene ends were 6 bases for V and 7 bases for J; bases not matched to a gene: 8. This CDR3 has 12 residues.

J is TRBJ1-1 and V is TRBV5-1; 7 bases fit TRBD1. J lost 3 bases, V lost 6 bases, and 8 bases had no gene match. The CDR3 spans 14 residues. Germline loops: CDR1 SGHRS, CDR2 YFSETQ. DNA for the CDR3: TGCGCCAGCACCCTTACAGGGGAGCACACTGAAGCTTTCTTT. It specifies CASTLTGEHTEAFF.

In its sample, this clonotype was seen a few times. The DNA of the CDR3 is TGCGCCAGCAGCTCTGCAGGGGGATCGTTGTCTGAAGCTTTCTTT. Its translation: CASSSAGGSLSEAFF. The chain employs TRBV5-1 and TRBJ1-1, with TRBD1 matching 7 bases. The V gene's germline CDR1 is SGHRS and CDR2 YFSETQ. This CDR3 spans 15 amino acids. The V and J ends lost 3 bases and 6 bases, in that order; junction bases with no gene match: 11.

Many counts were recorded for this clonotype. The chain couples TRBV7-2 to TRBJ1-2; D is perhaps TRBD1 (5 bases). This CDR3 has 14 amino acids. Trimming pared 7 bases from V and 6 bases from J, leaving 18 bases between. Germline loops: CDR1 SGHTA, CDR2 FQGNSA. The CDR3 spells CASTDLGGAHGYTF. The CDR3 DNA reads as TGTGCCAGCACCGACTTGGGAGGGGCTCATGGCTACACCTTC.

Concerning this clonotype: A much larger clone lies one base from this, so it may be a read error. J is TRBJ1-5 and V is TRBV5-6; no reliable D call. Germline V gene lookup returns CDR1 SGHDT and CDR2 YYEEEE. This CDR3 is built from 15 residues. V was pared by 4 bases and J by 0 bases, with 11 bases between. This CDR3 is CASSRYWDSNQPQHF. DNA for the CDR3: TGTGCCAGCAGCCGATATTGGGATAGCAATCAGCCCCAGCATTTT. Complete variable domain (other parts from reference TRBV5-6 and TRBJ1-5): DAGVTQSPTHLIKTRGQQVTLRCSPKSGHDTVSWYQQALGQGPQFIFQYYEEEERQRGNFPDRFSGHQFPNYSSELNVNALLLGDSALYLCASSRYWDSNQPQHFGDGTRLSIL.